Listed here are 20 T cell receptor beta chains from one sample, sequenced in a study of sequential checkpoint blockade in melanoma. Treatment here: randomized to nivolumab then ipilimumab (arm A) or the reverse (arm B). This table comes from immunoSEQ multiplex PCR, and its TCRdb copy is limited to in-frame clones, with some not included. The sample carries more than 850 clones, 23% recorded once. The sequenced sample was tumor tissue (inferred from file names), obtained from a patient given nivolumab and ipilimumab in sequence. Receptors originate from a human donor with melanoma.

The V and J genes are TRBV11-3 and TRBJ1-4; D uncertain. The germline CDR1 and CDR2 sequences are SGHNT and YENEEA. The CDR3 has 14 amino acids. V was cut by 1 base and J by 8 bases, with 11 bases left in between. CDR3 residues: CASSLGTGLEKLFF. CDR3 DNA: TGTGCCAGCAGCTTAGGGACCGGGTTGGAAAAACTGTTTTTT.

The chain recombines TRBV7-6 with TRBJ2-3; D is tentatively TRBD1 or TRBD2 (5 bases each). Germline V lookup: CDR1 SGHVS, CDR2 FNYEAQ. The V and J ends lost 5 bases and 0 bases respectively, with 15 bases between them. The CDR3 is 16 amino acids. This CDR3 reads CASSGTVGASTDTQYF. The CDR3 region has the DNA TGTGCCAGCAGCGGGACGGTCGGAGCTAGCACAGATACGCAGTATTTT.

Only a few counts were recorded for this clone. The chain joins TRBV6-8 to TRBJ1-2; D is perhaps TRBD1 (6 bases). The germline V gene encodes CDR1 MNHGY and CDR2 SAAAGT. Trimming shortened V by 4 bases and J by 3 bases, and 15 bases separated the two germline ends. This CDR3 contains 15 residues. The CDR3 spells CASSWNRVTYYGYTF. CDR3 DNA sequence: TGTGCCAGCAGTTGGAACAGGGTAACCTACTATGGCTACACCTTC.

This clone turned up a few times. The genes are TRBV19 and TRBJ1-1, with TRBD1 matching 8 bases. With 6 bases clipped from V and 4 bases from J, the junction kept 7 bases outside the gene matches. The CDR3 consists of 14 residues. From germline, CDR1 is LNHDA and CDR2 SQIVND (reference sequence). CDR3 residues: CASSRGPISTEAFF. The CDR3 DNA reads as TGTGCCAGTAGCAGGGGGCCTATCAGCACTGAAGCTTTCTTT.

This clone was counted a few times. This chain joins TRBV18 and TRBJ2-1; 9 bases are a match to TRBD1. Trimming at V came to 1 base and at J to 7 bases, leaving 11 bases not matched to a gene. Germline values: CDR1 KGHSH, CDR2 LQKENI. CDR3 size: 17 residues. The CDR3 loop reads CASSPRTLPTGGNEQFF. The CDR3 DNA reads TGTGCCAGCTCACCACGTACGTTGCCGACAGGGGGGAATGAGCAGTTCTTC.

V usage is TRBV11-3 and J usage is TRBJ2-2; D may be TRBD1 (6 bases). Germline lookup yields CDR1 SGHNT and CDR2 YENEEA. V shed 1 base and J shed 6 bases, with 15 bases lying between them. The CDR3 loop spans 16 amino acids. The CDR3 loop reads CASSLGGSSGAGELFF. CDR3 in DNA: TGTGCCAGCAGCTTAGGAGGTTCTTCAGGGGCCGGGGAGCTGTTTTTT.

V is TRBV19 and J is TRBJ2-3; 7 nucleotides line up with TRBD2. The CDR3 extends over 15 amino acids. The germline gives CDR1 LNHDA, CDR2 SQIVND (reference sequence). Trimming at V came to 3 bases and at J to 3 bases, leaving 6 bases not matched to a gene. The CDR3 is CASSMAGVLTDTQYF. The CDR3 DNA follows: TGTGCCAGTAGTATGGCGGGAGTTCTGACAGATACGCAGTATTTT.

CDR3 residues: CASSSQQGLEGAFF. The CDR3 DNA reads TGTGCCAGCAGCTCTCAACAGGGTCTGGAAGGAGCTTTCTTT. This chain uses TRBV11-1 with TRBJ1-1; possibly TRBD1 for D (6 bases). Deletions cut 4 bases from V and 10 bases from J, with 19 bases between. The CDR3 totals 14 residues. CDR1 SGHAT and CDR2 FQDESV come from the germline V gene (reference sequence).

This clone turned up a few times. The chain links TRBV28 to TRBJ2-7; D is undetermined. Trimming left V 6 bases short and J 4 bases short, with 16 bases between. CDR1 and CDR2 from the germline V gene are MDHEN and SYDVKM. The CDR3 is made up of 14 amino acids. The CDR3 region is CASRRDQGGYEQYF. CDR3 in DNA: TGTGCCAGCAGGCGAGACCAAGGTGGTTACGAGCAGTACTTC.

The rearrangement uses TRBV6-8 and TRBJ2-7; D is unresolved. The CDR3 length is 13 residues. V was cut by 6 bases and J by 2 bases, with 11 bases left in between. Germline V gene sequence: CDR1 MNHGY, CDR2 SAAAGT. The CDR3, as DNA: TGTGCCAGCAGCGTGGACGGACCCTACGAGCAGTACTTC. The encoded protein is CASSVDGPYEQYF.

The V call is TRBV9, the J call TRBJ1-1; D is perhaps TRBD1 (5 bases). This CDR3 region has 17 residues. Per germline, CDR1 SGDLS and CDR2 YYNGEE. Trimming left V 0 bases short and J 0 bases short, with 15 bases between. This CDR3 is CASSVDPQGDMNTEAFF. CDR3 DNA sequence: TGTGCCAGCAGCGTAGACCCCCAGGGAGATATGAACACTGAAGCTTTCTTT.

By its share, this clone is medium-sized (0.01 to 0.1%). The rearrangement uses TRBV11-3 and TRBJ2-7, with TRBD1 matching over 9 bases. The CDR3 has 15 residues. Losses at the gene ends were 2 bases for V and 3 bases for J; bases not matched to a gene: 5. Germline CDR1 SGHNT, CDR2 YENEEA. The CDR3 sequence: CASSLRGQGYYEQYF. CDR3 DNA sequence: TGTGCCAGCAGCTTACGCGGACAGGGGTACTACGAGCAGTACTTC.

This clone was detected only a few times. CDR3 DNA: TGTGCCAGCAGCCAAGCGGGGGGGACCTACAATGAGCAGTTCTTC. Translating it yields CASSQAGGTYNEQFF. The chain joins TRBV11-3 to TRBJ2-1; TRBD2 matches 10 bases. CDR1 and CDR2 (germline): SGHNT, YENEEA. The CDR3 consists of 15 residues. The trim removed 5 bases at V and 2 bases at J, leaving 3 bases unmatched.

The CDR3 loop reads CASSPRDRGPYEQYF. CDR3 nucleotide sequence: TGTGCCAGCAGCCCCCGGGACAGGGGGCCGTACGAGCAGTACTTC. This chain links TRBV14 with TRBJ2-7, with 12 positions matching TRBD1. Germline trimming cut 4 bases from V and 4 bases from J; bases unmatched to any gene: 5. Germline values: CDR1 SGHDN, CDR2 FVKESK. CDR3 length: 15 amino acids.

This clone was picked up a small number of times. CDR3 protein: CASSEGVNNSPLHF. DNA of the CDR3: TGTGCCAGCAGCGAGGGAGTTAATAATTCACCCCTCCACTTT. This rearrangement joins TRBV6-8 to TRBJ1-6; D unresolved. In germline, CDR1 is MNHGY, CDR2 SAAAGT. The CDR3 runs to 14 residues. The V end was cut by 6 bases, the J end by 5 bases, with 11 bases between.

Within the sample, this clone is large. The CDR3 loop reads CASSYSTRLPGELFF. As DNA, the CDR3 is TGTGCCAGCAGTTACTCGACGCGGTTACCCGGGGAGCTGTTTTTT. The chain employs TRBV6-8 and TRBJ2-2, with unresolved D. This CDR3 spans 15 amino acids. From germline, CDR1 is MNHGY and CDR2 SAAAGT. Trimming pared 0 bases from V and 6 bases from J, leaving 11 bases between.

Only one count was recorded for this clone. CDR3 coding DNA: TGCGCCAGCAGCCCCGGAGGGAATAACTATGGCTACACCTTC. Its protein product is CASSPGGNNYGYTF. V usage is TRBV5-1 and J usage is TRBJ1-2; D gene unclear. The germline CDR1 and CDR2 sequences are SGHRS and YFSETQ. The CDR3 spans 14 residues. Trimming removed 4 bases from V and 1 base from J, with 11 bases in between. Filled out from reference TRBV5-1 and TRBJ1-2, the complete variable domain reads KAGVTQTPRYLIKTRGQQVTLSCSPISGHRSVSWYQQTPGQGLQFLFEYFSETQRNKGNFPGRFSGRQFSNSRSEMNVSTLELGDSALYLCASSPGGNNYGYTFGSGTRLTVV.

The rearrangement joins TRBV11-3 to TRBJ2-7, with 8 bases fitting TRBD2. V dropped 3 bases and J dropped 6; count of bases not matched to a gene: 19. There are 18 residues in the CDR3. From germline, CDR1 is SGHNT and CDR2 YENEEA. CDR3: CASSFTSLPAGEGGEQYF. Here the CDR3 DNA reads TGTGCCAGCAGCTTTACGTCTCTTCCAGCGGGAGAGGGTGGCGAGCAGTACTTC.

The V and J genes are TRBV19 and TRBJ2-4; 8 nucleotides match TRBD1. Trimming removed 2 bases from V and 2 bases from J; junction bases left unmatched: 5. Germline V gene data show CDR1 as LNHDA and CDR2 as SQIVND (reference sequence). The CDR3 has 16 residues. In DNA, the CDR3 is TGTGCCAGTAGTATAATGAACAGGGGGACCAAAAACATTCAGTACTTC. Its protein is CASSIMNRGTKNIQYF.

This clone is classed as large (0.1 to 1%). The rearrangement links TRBV6-8 to TRBJ1-2; no clear D. The germline V gene has CDR1 MNHGY and CDR2 SAAAGT. With 6 bases removed from V and 8 bases from J, the gap between germline ends came to 13 bases. This CDR3 is built from 12 residues. The CDR3 nucleotides read TGTGCCAGCAGCCGAACCGAGCCAGGCTACACCTTC. Encoded protein: CASSRTEPGYTF.